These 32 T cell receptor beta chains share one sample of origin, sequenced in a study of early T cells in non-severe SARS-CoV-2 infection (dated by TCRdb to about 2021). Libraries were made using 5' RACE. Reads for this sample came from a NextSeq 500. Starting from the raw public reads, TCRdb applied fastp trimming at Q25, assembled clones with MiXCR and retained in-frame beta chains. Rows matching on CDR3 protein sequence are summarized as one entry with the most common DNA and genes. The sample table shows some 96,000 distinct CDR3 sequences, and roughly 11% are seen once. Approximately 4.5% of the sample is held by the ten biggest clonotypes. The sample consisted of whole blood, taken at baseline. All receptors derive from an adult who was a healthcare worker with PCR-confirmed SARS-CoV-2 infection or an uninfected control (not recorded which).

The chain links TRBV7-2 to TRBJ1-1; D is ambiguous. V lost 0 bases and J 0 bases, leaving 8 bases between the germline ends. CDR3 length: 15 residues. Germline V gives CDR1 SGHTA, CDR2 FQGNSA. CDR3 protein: CASSLAGSLNTEAFF. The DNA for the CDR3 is TGTGCCAGCAGCTTAGCAGGATCCTTGAACACTGAAGCTTTCTTT. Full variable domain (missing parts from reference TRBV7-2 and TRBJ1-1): GAGVSQSPSNKVTEKGKDVELRCDPISGHTALYWYRQSLGQGLEFLIYFQGNSAPDKSGLPSDRFSAERTGGSVSTLTIQRTQQEDSAVYLCASSLAGSLNTEAFFGQGTRLTVV.

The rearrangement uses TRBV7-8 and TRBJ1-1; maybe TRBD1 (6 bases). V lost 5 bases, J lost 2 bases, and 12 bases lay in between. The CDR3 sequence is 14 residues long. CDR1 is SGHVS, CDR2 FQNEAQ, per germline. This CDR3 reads CASSLTGINTEAFF. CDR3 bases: TGTGCCAGCAGCCTAACAGGGATAAACACTGAAGCTTTCTTT.

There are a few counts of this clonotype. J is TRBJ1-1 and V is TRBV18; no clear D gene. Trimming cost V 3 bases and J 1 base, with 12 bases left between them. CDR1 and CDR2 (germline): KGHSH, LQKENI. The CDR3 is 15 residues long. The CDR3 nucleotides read TGTGCCAGCTCACCGGACGCGGTTTCGAACACTGAAGCTTTCTTT. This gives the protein CASSPDAVSNTEAFF.

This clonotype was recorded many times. CDR3 in amino acids: CASSLAYGGAEYGYTF. Written as DNA, the CDR3 is TGTGCCAGCAGCTTGGCTTACGGGGGCGCAGAGTATGGCTACACCTTC. The chain is built from TRBV5-8 and TRBJ1-2, with D perhaps TRBD1 (6 bases). V gave up 0 bases and J gave up 5 bases, with 17 bases separating them. The CDR3 runs 16 residues. Germline CDR1 is SGHTS and CDR2 is YDEGEE. Based on the CDR3 plus reference TRBV5-8 and TRBJ1-2, the full variable domain is EAGVTQSPTHLIKTRGQQATLRCSPISGHTSVYWYQQALGLGLQFLLWYDEGEERNRGNFPPRFSGRQFPNYSSELNVNALELEDSALYLCASSLAYGGAEYGYTFGSGTRLTVV.

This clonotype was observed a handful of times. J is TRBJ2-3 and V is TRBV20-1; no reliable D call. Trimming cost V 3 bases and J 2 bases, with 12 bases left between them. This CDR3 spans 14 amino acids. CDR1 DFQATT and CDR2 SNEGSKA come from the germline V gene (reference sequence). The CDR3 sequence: CSASDGTNTDTQYF. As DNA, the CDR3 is TGCAGTGCTAGTGATGGCACGAACACAGATACGCAGTATTTT.

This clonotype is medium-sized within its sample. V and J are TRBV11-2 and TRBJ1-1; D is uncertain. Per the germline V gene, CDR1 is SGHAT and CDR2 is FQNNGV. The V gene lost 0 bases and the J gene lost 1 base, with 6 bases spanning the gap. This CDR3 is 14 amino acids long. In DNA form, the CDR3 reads TGTGCCAGCAGCTTAGACGGGTCGAACACTGAAGCTTTCTTT. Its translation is CASSLDGSNTEAFF.

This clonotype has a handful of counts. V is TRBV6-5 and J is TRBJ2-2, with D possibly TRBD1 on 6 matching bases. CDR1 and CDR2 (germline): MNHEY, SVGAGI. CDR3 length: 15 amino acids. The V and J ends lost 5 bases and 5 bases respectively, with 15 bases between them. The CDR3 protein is CASSLTGSSTGELFF. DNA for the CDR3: TGTGCCAGCAGTCTCACAGGGAGTTCTACCGGGGAGCTGTTTTTT.

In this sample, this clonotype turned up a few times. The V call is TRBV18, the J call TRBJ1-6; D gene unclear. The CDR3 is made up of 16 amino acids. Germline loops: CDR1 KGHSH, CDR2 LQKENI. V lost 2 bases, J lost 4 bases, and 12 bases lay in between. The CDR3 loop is CASSPGFGQYNSPLHF. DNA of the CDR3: TGTGCCAGCTCACCAGGGTTCGGGCAGTATAATTCACCCCTCCACTTT.

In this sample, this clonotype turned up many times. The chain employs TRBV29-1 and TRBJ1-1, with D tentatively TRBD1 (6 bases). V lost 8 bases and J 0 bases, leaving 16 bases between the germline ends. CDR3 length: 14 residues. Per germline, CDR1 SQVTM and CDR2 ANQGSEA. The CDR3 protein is CSLRRGQLNTEAFF. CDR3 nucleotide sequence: TGCAGCCTCCGGCGCGGACAGTTGAACACTGAAGCTTTCTTT.

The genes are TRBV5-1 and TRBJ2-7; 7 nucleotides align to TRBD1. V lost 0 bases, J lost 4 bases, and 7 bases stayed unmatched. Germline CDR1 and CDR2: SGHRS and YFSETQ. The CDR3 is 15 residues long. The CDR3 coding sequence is TGCGCCAGCAGCTTGGGACAGGGACGGTGGTACGAGCAGTACTTC. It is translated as CASSLGQGRWYEQYF. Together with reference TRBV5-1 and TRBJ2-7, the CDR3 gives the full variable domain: KAGVTQTPRYLIKTRGQQVTLSCSPISGHRSVSWYQQTPGQGLQFLFEYFSETQRNKGNFPGRFSGRQFSNSRSEMNVSTLELGDSALYLCASSLGQGRWYEQYFGPGTRLTVT.

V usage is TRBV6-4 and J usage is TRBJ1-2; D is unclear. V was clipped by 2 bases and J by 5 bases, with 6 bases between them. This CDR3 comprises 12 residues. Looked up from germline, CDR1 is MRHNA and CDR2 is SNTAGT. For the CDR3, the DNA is TGTGCCAGCAGTGACGACGGGTATGGCTACACCTTC. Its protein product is CASSDDGYGYTF.

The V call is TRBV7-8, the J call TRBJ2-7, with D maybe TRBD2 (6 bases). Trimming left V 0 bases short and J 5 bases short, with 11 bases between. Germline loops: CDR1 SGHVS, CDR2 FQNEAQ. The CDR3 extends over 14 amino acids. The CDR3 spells CASSLASWGDEQYF. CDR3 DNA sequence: TGTGCCAGCAGCTTAGCCTCTTGGGGGGACGAGCAGTACTTC. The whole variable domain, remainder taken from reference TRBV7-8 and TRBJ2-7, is GAGVSQSPRYKVAKRGQDVALRCDPISGHVSLFWYQQALGQGPEFLTYFQNEAQLDKSGLPSDRFFAERPEGSVSTLKIQRTQQEDSAVYLCASSLASWGDEQYFGPGTRLTVT.

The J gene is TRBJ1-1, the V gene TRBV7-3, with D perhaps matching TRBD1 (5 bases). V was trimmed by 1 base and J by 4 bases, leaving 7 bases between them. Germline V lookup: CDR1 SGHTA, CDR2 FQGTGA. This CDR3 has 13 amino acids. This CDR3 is CASSLNTGTEAFF. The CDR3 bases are TGTGCCAGCAGCTTAAATACAGGCACTGAAGCTTTCTTT.

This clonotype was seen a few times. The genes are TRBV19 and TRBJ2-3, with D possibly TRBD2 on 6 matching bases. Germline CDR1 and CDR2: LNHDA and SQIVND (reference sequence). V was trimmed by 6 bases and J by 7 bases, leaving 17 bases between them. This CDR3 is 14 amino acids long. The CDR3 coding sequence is TGTGCCAGTAGCACGGGGACTCCACCGTATACGCAGTATTTT. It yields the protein CASSTGTPPYTQYF.

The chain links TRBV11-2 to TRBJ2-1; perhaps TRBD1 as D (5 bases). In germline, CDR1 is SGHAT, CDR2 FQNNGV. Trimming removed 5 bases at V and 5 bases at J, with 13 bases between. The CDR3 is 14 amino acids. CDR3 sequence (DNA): TGTGCCAGCAGCCCCAGGGCCGGAAACAATGAGCAGTTCTTC. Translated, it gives CASSPRAGNNEQFF.

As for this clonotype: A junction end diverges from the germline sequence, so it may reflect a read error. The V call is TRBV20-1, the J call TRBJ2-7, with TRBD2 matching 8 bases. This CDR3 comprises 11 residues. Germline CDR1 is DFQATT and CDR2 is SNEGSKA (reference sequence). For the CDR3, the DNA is TGCAGTGCTAGAGCAGGACTAGCTACCCACTTC. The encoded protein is CSARAGLATHF.

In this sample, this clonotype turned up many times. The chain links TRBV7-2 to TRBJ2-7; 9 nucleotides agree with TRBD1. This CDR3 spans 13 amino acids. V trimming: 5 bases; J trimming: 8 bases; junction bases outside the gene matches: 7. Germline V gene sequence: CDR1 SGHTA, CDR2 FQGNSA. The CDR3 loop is CASSGDRAGKQYF. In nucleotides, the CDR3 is TGTGCCAGCAGCGGGGACAGGGCTGGTAAGCAGTACTTC.

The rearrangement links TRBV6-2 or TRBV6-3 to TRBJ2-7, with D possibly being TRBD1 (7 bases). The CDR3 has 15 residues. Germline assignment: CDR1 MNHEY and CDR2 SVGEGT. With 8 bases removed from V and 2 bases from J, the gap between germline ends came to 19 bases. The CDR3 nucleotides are TGTGCCAGCGGGTCAGGGGGAGGCCCCCCCTACGAGCAGTACTTC. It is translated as CASGSGGGPPYEQYF.

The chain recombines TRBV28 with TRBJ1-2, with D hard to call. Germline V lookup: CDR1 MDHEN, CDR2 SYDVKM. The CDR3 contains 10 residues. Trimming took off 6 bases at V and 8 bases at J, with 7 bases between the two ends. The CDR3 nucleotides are TGTGCCAGCAGCTCCCAGGGCTACACCTTC. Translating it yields CASSSQGYTF.

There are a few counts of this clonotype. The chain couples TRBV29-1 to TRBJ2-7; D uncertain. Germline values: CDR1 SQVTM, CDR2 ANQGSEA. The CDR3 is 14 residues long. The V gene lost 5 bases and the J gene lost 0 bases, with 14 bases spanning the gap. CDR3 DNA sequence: TGCAGCGTTCAATGGGGTGGTGCCTCCTACGAGCAGTACTTC. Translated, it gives CSVQWGGASYEQYF.

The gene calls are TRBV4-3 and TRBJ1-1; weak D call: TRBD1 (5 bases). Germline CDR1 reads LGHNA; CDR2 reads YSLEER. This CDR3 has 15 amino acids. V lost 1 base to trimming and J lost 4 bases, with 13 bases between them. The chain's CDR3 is CASSQGTAGGTEAFF. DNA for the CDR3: TGCGCCAGCAGCCAAGGGACGGCGGGGGGCACTGAAGCTTTCTTT.

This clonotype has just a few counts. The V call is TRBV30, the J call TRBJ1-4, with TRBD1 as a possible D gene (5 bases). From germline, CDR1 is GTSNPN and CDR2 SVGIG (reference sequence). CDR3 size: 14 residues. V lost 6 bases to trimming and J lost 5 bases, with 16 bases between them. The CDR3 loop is CACRPAGRNEKLFF. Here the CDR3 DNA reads TGTGCCTGCCGGCCGGCAGGGAGAAATGAAAAACTGTTTTTT.

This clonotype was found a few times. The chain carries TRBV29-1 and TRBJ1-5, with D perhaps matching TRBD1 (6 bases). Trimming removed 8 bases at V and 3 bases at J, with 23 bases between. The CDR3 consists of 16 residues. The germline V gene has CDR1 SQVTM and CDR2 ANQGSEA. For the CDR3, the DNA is TGCAGCCTCCAGTCCTTGGGGGGCCACAACAATCAGCCCCAGCATTTT. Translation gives CSLQSLGGHNNQPQHF.

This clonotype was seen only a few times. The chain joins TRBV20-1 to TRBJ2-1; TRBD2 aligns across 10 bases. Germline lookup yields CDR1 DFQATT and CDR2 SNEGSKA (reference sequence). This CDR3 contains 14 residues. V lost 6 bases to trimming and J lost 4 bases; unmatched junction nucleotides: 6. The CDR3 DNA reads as TGCAGTGCGACAAGCGGGAGGGAGTACAATGAGCAGTTCTTC. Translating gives CSATSGREYNEQFF.

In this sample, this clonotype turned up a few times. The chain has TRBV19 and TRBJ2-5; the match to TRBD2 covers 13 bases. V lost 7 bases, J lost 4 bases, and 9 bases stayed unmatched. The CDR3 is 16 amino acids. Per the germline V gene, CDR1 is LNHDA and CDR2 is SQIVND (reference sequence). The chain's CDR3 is CASTPTGLAGRETQYF. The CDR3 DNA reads TGTGCCAGTACTCCCACGGGACTAGCGGGAAGAGAGACCCAGTACTTC.

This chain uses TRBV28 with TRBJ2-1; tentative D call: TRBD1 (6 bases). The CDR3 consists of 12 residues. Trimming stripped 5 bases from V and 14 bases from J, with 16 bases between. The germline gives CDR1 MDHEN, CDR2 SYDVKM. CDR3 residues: CASSTRQAREFF. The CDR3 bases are TGTGCCAGCAGTACCCGACAGGCGCGAGAGTTCTTC.

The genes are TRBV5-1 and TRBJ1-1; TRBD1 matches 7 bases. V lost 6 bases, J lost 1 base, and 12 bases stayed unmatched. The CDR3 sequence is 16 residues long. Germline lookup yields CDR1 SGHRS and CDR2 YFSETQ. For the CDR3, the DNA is TGCGCCAGCACCTTAGCTCCAGGGACAGCGAACACTGAAGCTTTCTTT. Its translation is CASTLAPGTANTEAFF. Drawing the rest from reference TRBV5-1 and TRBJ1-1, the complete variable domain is KAGVTQTPRYLIKTRGQQVTLSCSPISGHRSVSWYQQTPGQGLQFLFEYFSETQRNKGNFPGRFSGRQFSNSRSEMNVSTLELGDSALYLCASTLAPGTANTEAFFGQGTRLTVV.

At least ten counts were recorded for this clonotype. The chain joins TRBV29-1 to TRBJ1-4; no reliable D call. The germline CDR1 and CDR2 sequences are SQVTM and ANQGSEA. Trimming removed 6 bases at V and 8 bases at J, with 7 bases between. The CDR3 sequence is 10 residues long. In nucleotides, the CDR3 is TGCAGCGTAATGGAGGAAAAACTGTTTTTT. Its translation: CSVMEEKLFF.

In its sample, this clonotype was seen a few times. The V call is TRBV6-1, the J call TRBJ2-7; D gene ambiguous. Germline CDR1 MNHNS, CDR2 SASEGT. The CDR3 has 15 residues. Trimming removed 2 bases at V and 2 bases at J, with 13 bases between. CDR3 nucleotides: TGTGCCAGCAGTGAATTGGGGAACGGGCCCTACGAGCAGTACTTC. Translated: CASSELGNGPYEQYF.

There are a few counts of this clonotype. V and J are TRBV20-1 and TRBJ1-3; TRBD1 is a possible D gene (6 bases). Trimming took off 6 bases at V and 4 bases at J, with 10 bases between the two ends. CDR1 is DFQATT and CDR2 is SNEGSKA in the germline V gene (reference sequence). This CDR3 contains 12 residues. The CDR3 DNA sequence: TGCAGTGCAAGGACAGTAGGAAACACCATATATTTT. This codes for CSARTVGNTIYF.

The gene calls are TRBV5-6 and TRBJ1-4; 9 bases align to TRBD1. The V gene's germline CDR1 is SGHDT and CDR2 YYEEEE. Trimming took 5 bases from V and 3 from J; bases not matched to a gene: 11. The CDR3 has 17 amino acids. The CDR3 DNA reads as TGTGCCAGCAGTTTTGGACAGGGGTTACTCCCTAATGAAAAACTGTTTTTT. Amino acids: CASSFGQGLLPNEKLFF. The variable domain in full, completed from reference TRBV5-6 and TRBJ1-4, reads DAGVTQSPTHLIKTRGQQVTLRCSPKSGHDTVSWYQQALGQGPQFIFQYYEEEERQRGNFPDRFSGHQFPNYSSELNVNALLLGDSALYLCASSFGQGLLPNEKLFFGSGTQLSVL.

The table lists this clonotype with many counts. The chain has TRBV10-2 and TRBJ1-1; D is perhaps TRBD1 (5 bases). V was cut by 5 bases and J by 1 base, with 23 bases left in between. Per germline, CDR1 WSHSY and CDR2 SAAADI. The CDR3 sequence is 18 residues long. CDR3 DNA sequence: TGCGCCAGCAGTAGTTCTGTCGGGGCAGGGAGAGAGAACACTGAAGCTTTCTTT. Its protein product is CASSSSVGAGRENTEAFF.